This T cell receptor (beta chain) is from a study of shared clonotypes between healthy human individuals. As for the study in general: CD4 naive cells filled three plates per donor, CD4 memory three, CD8 naive two and CD8 memory one.

The study's findings and limits: Investigators collected only blood, and repertoires in tissues likely differ.

Of note for this clone: Its target is unknown.

The trim removed 1 base at V and 2 bases at J, leaving 3 bases unmatched. This CDR3 contains 15 residues. The germline gives CDR1 PRHDT, CDR2 FYEKMQ (reference sequence). Using immunoSEQ multiplex PCR, the repertoire was profiled, and TCRdb retains in-frame clones only, with some absent. The table lists roughly 1,800,000 clones, about 95% of them singletons. Naive CD8 populations comprised CD45RO-negative cells positively selected for CCR7, excluding terminally differentiated effector memory CD45RA+ cells. All donors were Caucasian adults living in Nashville, Tennessee. Sequenced input: naive CD8+ T cells sorted from blood. This rearrangement joins TRBV13 to TRBJ2-7; 9 nucleotides agree with TRBD1. This receptor was taken from a man in his late teens or twenties in good health. The CDR3 nucleotides read TGTGCCAGCAGCTTAGCCGGGACAGGGACCTACGAGCAGTACTTC. It specifies CASSLAGTGTYEQYF.